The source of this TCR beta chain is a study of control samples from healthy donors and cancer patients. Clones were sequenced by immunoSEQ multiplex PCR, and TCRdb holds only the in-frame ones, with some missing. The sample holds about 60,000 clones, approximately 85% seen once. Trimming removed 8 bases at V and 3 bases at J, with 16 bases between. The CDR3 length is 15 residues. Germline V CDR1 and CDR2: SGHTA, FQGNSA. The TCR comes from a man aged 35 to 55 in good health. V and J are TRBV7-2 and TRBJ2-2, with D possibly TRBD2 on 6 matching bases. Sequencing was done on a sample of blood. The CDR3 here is CASVGGFTHTGELFF. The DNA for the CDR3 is TGTGCCAGCGTGGGAGGTTTCACGCACACCGGGGAGCTGTTTTTT. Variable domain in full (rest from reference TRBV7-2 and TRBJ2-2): GAGVSQSPSNKVTEKGKDVELRCDPISGHTALYWYRQSLGQGLEFLIYFQGNSAPDKSGLPSDRFSAERTGGSVSTLTIQRTQQEDSAVYLCASVGGFTHTGELFFGEGSRLTVL.